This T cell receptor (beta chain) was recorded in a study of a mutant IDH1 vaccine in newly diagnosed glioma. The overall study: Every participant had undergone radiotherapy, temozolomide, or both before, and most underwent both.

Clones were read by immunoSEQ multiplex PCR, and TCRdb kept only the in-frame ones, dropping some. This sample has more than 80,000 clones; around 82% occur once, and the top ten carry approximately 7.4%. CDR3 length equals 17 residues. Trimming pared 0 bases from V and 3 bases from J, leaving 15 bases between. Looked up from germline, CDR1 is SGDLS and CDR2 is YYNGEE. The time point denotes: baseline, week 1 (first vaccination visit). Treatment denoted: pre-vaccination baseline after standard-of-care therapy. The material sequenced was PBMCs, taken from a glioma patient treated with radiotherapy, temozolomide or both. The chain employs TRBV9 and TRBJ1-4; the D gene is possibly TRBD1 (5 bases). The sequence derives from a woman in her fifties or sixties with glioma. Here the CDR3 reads CASSVGVSGGSNEKLFF. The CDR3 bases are TGTGCCAGCAGCGTAGGGGTTTCCGGGGGTTCTAATGAAAAACTGTTTTTT.